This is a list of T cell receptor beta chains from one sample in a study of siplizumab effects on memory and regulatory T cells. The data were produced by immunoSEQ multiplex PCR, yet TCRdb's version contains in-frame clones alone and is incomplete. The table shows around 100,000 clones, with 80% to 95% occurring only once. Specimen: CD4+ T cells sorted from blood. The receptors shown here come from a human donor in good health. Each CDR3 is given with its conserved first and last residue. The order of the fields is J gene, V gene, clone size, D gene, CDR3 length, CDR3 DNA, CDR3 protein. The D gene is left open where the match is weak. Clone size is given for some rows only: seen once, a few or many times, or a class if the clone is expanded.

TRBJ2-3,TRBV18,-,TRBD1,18,TGTGCCAGCTCACCACCGAGGGACAGATCATTTAGCACAGATACGCAGTATTTT,CASSPPRDRSFSTDTQYF
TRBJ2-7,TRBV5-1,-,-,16,TGCGCCAGCACCCTAGGCGCCGGCGGGATCTCGTACGAGCAGTACTTC,CASTLGAGGISYEQYF
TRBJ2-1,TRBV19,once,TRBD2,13,TGTGCCACTGGACTAGCGGGAGTGGAAGAGCAGTTCTTC,CATGLAGVEEQFF
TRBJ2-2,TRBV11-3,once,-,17,TGTGCCAGCAGCCCTAGGGGGGTCGCGAACGCCACCGGGGAGCTGTTTTTT,CASSPRGVANATGELFF
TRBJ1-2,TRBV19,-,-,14,TGTGCCAGTAAGAGTAGGGAGCGCCGCGGAGGCTACACCTTC,CASKSRERRGGYTF
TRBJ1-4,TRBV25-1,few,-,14,TGTGCCAGCAGTGAAACGTCAACTAATGAAAAACTGTTTTTT,CASSETSTNEKLFF
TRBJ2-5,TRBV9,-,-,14,TGTGCCAGCAGCGTAGATGAGCTGGGGCCCAAGGGTTACTTC,CASSVDELGPKGYF
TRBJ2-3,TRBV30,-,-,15,TGTGCCTGGAGTGTACGAGTAGAAAACACAGATACGCAGTATTTT,CAWSVRVENTDTQYF
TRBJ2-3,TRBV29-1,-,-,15,TGCAGCGTTTTAGGGGCTGGGGGAGCGGCAGATACGCAGTATTTT,CSVLGAGGAADTQYF
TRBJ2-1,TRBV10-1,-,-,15,TGCGCCAGCAGTGCTTTTAGCGGAGAGTACAATGAGCAGTTCTTC,CASSAFSGEYNEQFF
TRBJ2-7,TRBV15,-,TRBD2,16,TGTGCCACCAGCAGAGCCCCTAGCGGGAATCTATACGAGCAGTACTTC,CATSRAPSGNLYEQYF
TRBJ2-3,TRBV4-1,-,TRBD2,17,TGCGCCAGCAGCCAGAGAGGGACTAGCGGGATGTTGGATACGCAGTATTTT,CASSQRGTSGMLDTQYF
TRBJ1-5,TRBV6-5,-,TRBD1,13,TGTGCCAGCAGCCAGGACAGGAGGCAGCCCCAGCATTTT,CASSQDRRQPQHF
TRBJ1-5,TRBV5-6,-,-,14,TGTGCCAGCAGCTTGATCGGCAACAATCAGCCCCAGCATTTT,CASSLIGNNQPQHF
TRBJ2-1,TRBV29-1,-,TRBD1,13,TGCAGCGTTCCGGACAGGGGGTCGAATGAGCAGTTCTTC,CSVPDRGSNEQFF
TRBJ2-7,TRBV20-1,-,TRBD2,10,TGCAGTGGCGGGAGTGGCGAGCAGTACTTC,CSGGSGEQYF
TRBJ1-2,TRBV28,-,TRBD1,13,TGTGCCAGCAGTTTTCAGGGGGCGATTGGCTACACCTTC,CASSFQGAIGYTF
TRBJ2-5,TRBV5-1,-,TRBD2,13,TGCGCCAGCAGAACTAGCGGTGAAGAGACCCAGTACTTC,CASRTSGEETQYF
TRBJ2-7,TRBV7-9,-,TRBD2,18,TGTGCCAGCAGCTCATACGCGGGGGGTTTGAGTAGCTCCTACGAGCAGTACTTC,CASSSYAGGLSSSYEQYF
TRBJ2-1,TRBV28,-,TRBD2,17,TGTGCCAGCAGTGGGATTGCCGGGACTAGCGGTGGTTATGAGCAGTTCTTC,CASSGIAGTSGGYEQFF
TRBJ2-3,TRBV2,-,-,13,TGTGCCAGCAATGGGGAGCGGACAGATACGCAGTATTTT,CASNGERTDTQYF
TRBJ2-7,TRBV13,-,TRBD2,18,TGTGCCAGCAGCTCCATACACAGCCGGACTAGCGGGACCTACGAGCAGTACTTC,CASSSIHSRTSGTYEQYF
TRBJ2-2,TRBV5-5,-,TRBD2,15,TGTGCCAGCAGCTTTAGACTAGCGGGAGCCAGGGAGCTGTTTTTT,CASSFRLAGARELFF
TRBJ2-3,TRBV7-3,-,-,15,TGTGCCAGCAGCATCAGGGGCAGTCCCACAGATACGCAGTATTTT,CASSIRGSPTDTQYF
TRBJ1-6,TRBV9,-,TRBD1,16,TGTGCCAGCAGCCCGAGTTCCGGACAGGGAGGGTCACCCCTCCACTTT,CASSPSSGQGGSPLHF
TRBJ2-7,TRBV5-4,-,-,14,TGTGCCAGCAGCTCCCTAAACGCCCCCTACGAGCAGTACTTC,CASSSLNAPYEQYF
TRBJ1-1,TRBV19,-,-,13,TGTGCCAGTAGTTCGGGGGAAAGGCTTGAAGCTTTCTTT,CASSSGERLEAFF
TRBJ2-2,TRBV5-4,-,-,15,TGTGCCAGCAGCTTTGACGACCTTGGGTTGGGGGAGCTGTTTTTT,CASSFDDLGLGELFF
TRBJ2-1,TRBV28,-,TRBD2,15,TGTGCCACCCTTCCTAGCGGGAGGGCCCTCAATGAGCAGTTCTTC,CATLPSGRALNEQFF
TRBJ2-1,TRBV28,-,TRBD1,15,TGTGCCAGCAGTATTGGACAGGTAGGGATGTATGAGCAGTTCTTC,CASSIGQVGMYEQFF
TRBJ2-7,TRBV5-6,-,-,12,TGTGCCAGCAGCTTGGGCAGGTACGAGCAGTACTTC,CASSLGRYEQYF
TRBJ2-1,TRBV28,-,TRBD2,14,TGTGCCAGCGGCTTAATTCAGGGAGGGAATGAGCAGTTCTTC,CASGLIQGGNEQFF
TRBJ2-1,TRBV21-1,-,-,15,TGTGCCAGCAGCGAGGGACAGGGCGTGCACAATGAGCAGTTCTTC,CASSEGQGVHNEQFF
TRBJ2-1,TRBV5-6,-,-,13,TGTGCCAGCAGCTTGGTTGACGGCAATGAGCAGTTCTTC,CASSLVDGNEQFF
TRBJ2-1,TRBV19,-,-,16,TGTGCCAGTAGATCCGTTTCCACGCCCTCCTACAATGAGCAGTTCTTC,CASRSVSTPSYNEQFF
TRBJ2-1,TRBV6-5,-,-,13,TGTGCCAGCAGTTACTCGCGGACCACTGAGCAGTTCTTC,CASSYSRTTEQFF
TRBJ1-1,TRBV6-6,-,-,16,TGTGCCAGCAGACCCTGGACAGCCAATGGAATCACTGAAGCTTTCTTT,CASRPWTANGITEAFF
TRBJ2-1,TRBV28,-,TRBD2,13,TGTGCCAGCAGAACCCCGGGGAGGGATGAGCAGTTCTTC,CASRTPGRDEQFF
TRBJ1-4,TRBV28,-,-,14,TGTGCCAGCAGTTACGGACTGCCGGAAGAAAAACTGTTTTTT,CASSYGLPEEKLFF
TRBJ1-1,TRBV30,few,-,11,TGTGCCTTCTCTCGAACGGACATCTCTTTCTTT,CAFSRTDISFF
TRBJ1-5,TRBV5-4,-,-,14,TGTGCCAGCAGCTTGGATCGGGGCCTAGCGCCCCAGCATTTT,CASSLDRGLAPQHF
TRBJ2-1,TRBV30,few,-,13,TGTGCCTGGATAGGCTACAGCCTCAATGAGCAGTTCTTC,CAWIGYSLNEQFF
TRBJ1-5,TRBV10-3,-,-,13,TGTGCCATCAGTGAATCAAGCAATCAGCCCCAGCATTTT,CAISESSNQPQHF
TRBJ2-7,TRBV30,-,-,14,TGTGCCTGGAGGCAGGACAGTTCGTCCTACGAGCAGTACTTC,CAWRQDSSSYEQYF
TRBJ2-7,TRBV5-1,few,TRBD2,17,TGCGCCAGCAGCTTGAGGCCTAGCGGGAGTGGCGCCTACGAGCAGTACTTC,CASSLRPSGSGAYEQYF
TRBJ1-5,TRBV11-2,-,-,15,TGTGCCAGCAGCTTAGAGGGCCAAGGGCATCAGCCCCAGCATTTT,CASSLEGQGHQPQHF
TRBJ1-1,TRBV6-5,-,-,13,TGTGCCAGCAGTTTCCAGGGGTCGACTGAAGCTTTCTTT,CASSFQGSTEAFF
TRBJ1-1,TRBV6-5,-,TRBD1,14,TGTGCCAGCAGACCGGGACAGCGTCAAACTGAAGCTTTCTTT,CASRPGQRQTEAFF
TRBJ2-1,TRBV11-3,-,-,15,TGTGCCAGCAGCTCTAGACAGGAAAGCTACAATGAGCAGTTCTTC,CASSSRQESYNEQFF
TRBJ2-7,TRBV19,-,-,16,TGTGCCAGTAGTATGCGCCGACAGCCTCTTCTCTACGAGCAGTACTTC,CASSMRRQPLLYEQYF
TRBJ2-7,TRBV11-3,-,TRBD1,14,TGTGCCAGCAGCTTAGGGACAGGGGTCTACGAGCAGTACTTC,CASSLGTGVYEQYF